This T cell receptor beta chain comes out of a study of blood T cell repertoires in COVID-19 (dated by TCRdb to 2018 to 2021). For the wider study: The collaborator samples originated in the United States, Italy and Spain and spanned the acute and convalescent phases of COVID-19. The prospective study material was composed of cDNA or gDNA derived from T cells, B-cell-depleted T cells, or PBMCs. Deeply sampled blood TCRbeta repertoires from subjects exposed to, actively infected with, or recovered from COVID-19 were included in the dataset. The repertoires were released in a freely available public database meant as a resource for research on the immune response to SARS-CoV-2. The samples were drawn from two sources: the first 160 participants of the ongoing ImmuneRACE study, and 1,200 or so subjects contributed by 6 global collaborators. Nearly every sample came with metadata listing a de-identified subject ID, COVID-19 status, age in years and sex. HLA class I and class II types, where available, came from metadata supplied by the sample provider rather than from assay-based typing. Study-wide conclusions, independent of this receptor: Clinical and demographic metadata were provided uncurated, with the amount varying by source and participant.

The collaborating institutions used their own protocols to collect whole blood in K2EDTA tubes. Collaborator samples were shipped for TCRbeta analysis as frozen whole blood, isolated PBMCs, or DNA extracted from either sample type. Per the germline V gene, SGHVS is the CDR1 and FQNEAQ is the CDR2. Measured from the cysteine to the phenylalanine, the CDR3 is 15 residues long. Just the 45-base CDR3 DNA is kept, in frame starting at base 1. V is shortened by 5 bases, J by 4 bases, and the region joining them spans 14 bases. This clone was counted between two and nine times. No antigen is known for it. Per-nucleotide qualities are absent, and no much larger clonotype sits a single base away. TCRbeta CDR3 regions were amplified from genomic DNA by means of the immunoSEQ Assay, a bias-controlled multiplex PCR. The study's processing was this. Within the assay, amplification of reference gene primers was used to estimate how many nucleated cells each sample contained. Sequence reads were collapsed and filtered to measure the absolute abundance of every unique TCRbeta CDR3 rearrangement. For each sample, productive Simpson clonality was calculated by taking the square root of Simpson's diversity index across productive rearrangements. Sourced from immuneACCESS, this table was stored by TCRdb with only in-frame sequences that have V and J called. A share of the clones is absent; for the studies checked, an unresolved V gene accounts for under half, and the remainder has no known explanation. The DNA gave D and trimming, while V, J and clone size come from that table. The sample includes 150,000 to 200,000 clones, with over 70% observed a single time. Of the sample, around a sixth is held by the ten largest clones.

Sequencing used peripheral blood. This receptor chain uses TRBV7-8 and TRBJ2-2; possibly the D gene is TRBD1, per 6 matching bases. The TCR was taken from a man in his sixties with active or convalescent COVID-19. This receptor has the CDR3 CASSPYLQGTGELFF. At the DNA level, the sequence is TGTGCCAGCAGCCCTTATCTACAGGGCACCGGGGAGCTGTTTTTT.